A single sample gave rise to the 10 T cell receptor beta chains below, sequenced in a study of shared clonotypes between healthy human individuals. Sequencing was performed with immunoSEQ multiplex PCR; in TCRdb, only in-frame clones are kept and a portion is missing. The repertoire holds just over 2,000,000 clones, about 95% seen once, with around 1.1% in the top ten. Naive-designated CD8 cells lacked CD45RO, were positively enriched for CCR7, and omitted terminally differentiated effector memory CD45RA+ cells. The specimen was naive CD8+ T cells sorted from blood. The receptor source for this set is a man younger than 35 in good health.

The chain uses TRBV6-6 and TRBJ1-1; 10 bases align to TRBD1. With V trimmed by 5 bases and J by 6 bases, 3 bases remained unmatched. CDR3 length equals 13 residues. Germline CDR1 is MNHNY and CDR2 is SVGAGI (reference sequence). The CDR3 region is CASSRDRGAEAFF. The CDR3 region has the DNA TGTGCCAGCAGTCGGGACAGGGGCGCTGAAGCTTTCTTT.

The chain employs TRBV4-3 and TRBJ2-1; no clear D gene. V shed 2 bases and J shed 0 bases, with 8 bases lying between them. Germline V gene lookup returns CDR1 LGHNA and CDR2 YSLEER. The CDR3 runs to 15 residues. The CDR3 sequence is CASSQLASSYNEQFF. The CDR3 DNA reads TGCGCCAGCAGCCAATTAGCAAGCTCCTACAATGAGCAGTTCTTC.

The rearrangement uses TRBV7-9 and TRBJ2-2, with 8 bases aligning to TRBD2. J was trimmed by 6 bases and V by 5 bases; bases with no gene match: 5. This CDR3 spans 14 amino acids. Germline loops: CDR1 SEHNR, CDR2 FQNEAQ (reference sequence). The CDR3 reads CASSPGGVAGELFF. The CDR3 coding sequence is TGTGCCAGCAGCCCCGGGGGGGTCGCCGGGGAGCTGTTTTTT.

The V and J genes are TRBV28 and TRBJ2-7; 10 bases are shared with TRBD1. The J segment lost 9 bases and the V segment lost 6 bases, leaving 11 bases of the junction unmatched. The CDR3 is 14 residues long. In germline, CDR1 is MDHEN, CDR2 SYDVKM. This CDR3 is CASRLTGGAKGQYF. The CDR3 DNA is TGTGCCAGCAGGCTGACAGGGGGCGCGAAGGGGCAGTACTTC.

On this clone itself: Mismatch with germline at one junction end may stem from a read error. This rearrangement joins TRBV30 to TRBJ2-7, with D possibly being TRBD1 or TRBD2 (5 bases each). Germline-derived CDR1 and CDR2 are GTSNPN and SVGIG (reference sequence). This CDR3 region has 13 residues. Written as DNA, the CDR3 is TGTGCCTGGAGTGTACTGTCGATCCGGGACCAAGTATTC. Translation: CAWSVLSIRDQVF. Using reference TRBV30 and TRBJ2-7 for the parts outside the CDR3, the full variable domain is SQTIHQWPATLVQPVGSPLSLECTVEGTSNPNLYWYRQAAGRGLQLLFYSVGIGQISSEVPQNLSASRPQDRQFILSSKKLLLSDSGFYLCAWSVLSIRDQVFGPGTRLTVT.

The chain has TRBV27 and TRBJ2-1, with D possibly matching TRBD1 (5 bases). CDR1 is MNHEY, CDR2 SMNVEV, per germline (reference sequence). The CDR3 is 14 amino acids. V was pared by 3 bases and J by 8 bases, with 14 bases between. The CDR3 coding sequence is TGTGCCAGCAGTTTGAGCCATGGGGCGTATGAGCAGTTCTTC. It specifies CASSLSHGAYEQFF.

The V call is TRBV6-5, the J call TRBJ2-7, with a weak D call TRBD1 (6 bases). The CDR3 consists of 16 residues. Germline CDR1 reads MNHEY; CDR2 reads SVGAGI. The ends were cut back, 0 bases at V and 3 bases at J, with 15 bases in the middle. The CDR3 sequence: CASSYSTGQKDYEQYF. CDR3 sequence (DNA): TGTGCCAGCAGTTACTCGACAGGACAGAAAGACTACGAGCAGTACTTC.

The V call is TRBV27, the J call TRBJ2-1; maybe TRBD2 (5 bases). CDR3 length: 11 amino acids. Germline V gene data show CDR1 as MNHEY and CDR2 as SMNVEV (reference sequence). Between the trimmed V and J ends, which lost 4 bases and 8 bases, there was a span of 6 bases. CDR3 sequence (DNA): TGTGCCAGCAGTTCCGGGGATGAGCAGTTCTTC. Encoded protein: CASSSGDEQFF.

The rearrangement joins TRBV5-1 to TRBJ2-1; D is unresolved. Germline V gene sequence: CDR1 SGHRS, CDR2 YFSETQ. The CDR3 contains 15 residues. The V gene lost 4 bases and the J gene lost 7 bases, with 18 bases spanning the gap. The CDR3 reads CASSIWWGIGNEQFF. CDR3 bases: TGCGCCAGCAGCATCTGGTGGGGAATCGGGAATGAGCAGTTCTTC.

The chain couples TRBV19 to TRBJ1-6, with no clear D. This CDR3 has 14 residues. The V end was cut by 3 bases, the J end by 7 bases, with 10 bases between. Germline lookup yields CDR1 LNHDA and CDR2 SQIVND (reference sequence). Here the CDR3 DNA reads TGTGCCAGTAGTATCGGTCCGGAAAATTCACCCCTCCACTTT. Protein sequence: CASSIGPENSPLHF.